This T cell receptor beta chain came from a study of glioma-infiltrating T cells after dendritic cell vaccination. Looking at the study overall: Autologous tumor lysate-pulsed dendritic cell vaccination was given between about 2002 and 2012. Patients received three intradermal dendritic cell vaccine injections at biweekly intervals.

The immunoSEQ assay amplified TCRB CDR3 from up to roughly 2 ug DNA. The primer mix had 60 V beta and 13 J beta primers. Using immunoSEQ multiplex PCR, the repertoire was profiled, and TCRdb retains in-frame clones only, with some absent. The profile shows approximately 46,000 clones, roughly 90% of them singletons. Trimming stripped 2 bases from V and 5 bases from J, with 18 bases between. The CDR3 spans 15 residues. Germline V gene lookup returns CDR1 GTSNPN and CDR2 SVGIG (reference sequence). Documented time point: after dendritic cell vaccination, including at tumor progression/relapse. The clonotype comes from a human donor with glioblastoma. This chain links TRBV30 with TRBJ1-2, with D uncertain. Sequencing was performed on blood, taken after dendritic cell vaccination. CDR3 loop: CAWSLPGGSQYGYTF. The CDR3 DNA sequence: TGTGCCTGGAGTCTTCCGGGAGGTTCTCAGTATGGCTACACCTTC.